The next 27 T cell receptor beta chains were all read from a single sample in a study of T cells after yellow fever vaccination. TCRdb used MiXCR to reprocess the 5' RACE reads, holding one entry per CDR3 protein. The table records approximately 550,000 distinct CDR3 sequences, around an eighth of them present only once. The material was PBMCs, obtained on the day of the yellow fever booster vaccination. Every receptor here comes from a man aged 30-40 years who received the YFV17D yellow fever vaccine.

Only a few counts were recorded for this clonotype. J is TRBJ1-2 and V is TRBV18; the D is unclear. Germline V gives CDR1 KGHSH, CDR2 LQKENI. The CDR3 runs 13 residues. Trimming took off 1 base at V and 3 bases at J, with 6 bases between the two ends. In DNA, the CDR3 is TGTGCCAGCTCACCACGGGCCGACTATGGCTACACCTTC. It codes for CASSPRADYGYTF.

This clonotype has just a few counts. The V call is TRBV13, the J call TRBJ2-1; D is undetermined. Germline CDR1 and CDR2: PRHDT and FYEKMQ (reference sequence). There are 17 residues in the CDR3. Trimming cost V 3 bases and J 0 bases, with 15 bases left between them. CDR3 DNA sequence: TGTGCCAGCAGCTTCTTCCCGGTCGGTAGCTCCTACAATGAGCAGTTCTTC. It is translated as CASSFFPVGSSYNEQFF.

At least ten counts were recorded for this clonotype. The CDR3 reads CASSFLWNEQFF. The CDR3 nucleotides are TGTGCCAGCAGCTTTTTGTGGAATGAGCAGTTCTTC. This chain connects TRBV11-2 to TRBJ2-1; unclear D gene. Germline values: CDR1 SGHAT, CDR2 FQNNGV. The CDR3 spans 12 residues. V was shortened by 3 bases and J by 7 bases, with 7 bases between the two germline ends.

The CDR3 DNA follows: TGTGCCAGCAGCTTAGAGCTGGGACAGGGGAGAGAGCAGTACTTC. It encodes CASSLELGQGREQYF. This chain links TRBV7-2 with TRBJ2-7; 10 nucleotides align to TRBD1. This CDR3 is 15 amino acids long. Germline assignment: CDR1 SGHTA and CDR2 FQGNSA. The V segment lost 1 base and the J segment 7 bases; nucleotides outside the gene matches: 7.

This clonotype has only a few counts. This chain's CDR3 is CSAKGGSGNTEAFF. The CDR3 DNA sequence: TGCAGTGCTAAGGGAGGAAGTGGGAACACTGAAGCTTTCTTT. The chain joins TRBV20-1 to TRBJ1-1; D call uncertain. The CDR3 sequence is 14 residues long. V was trimmed by 4 bases and J by 1 base, leaving 13 bases between them. CDR1 and CDR2 (germline): DFQATT, SNEGSKA (reference sequence).

There are a few counts of this clonotype. The chain recombines TRBV7-2 with TRBJ2-1; possibly TRBD1 for D (6 bases). Trimming left V 5 bases short and J 0 bases short, with 11 bases between. The germline gives CDR1 SGHTA, CDR2 FQGNSA. CDR3 length: 15 amino acids. For the CDR3, the DNA is TGTGCCAGCAGCCCCCAGGGGTACTCCTACAATGAGCAGTTCTTC. The encoded protein is CASSPQGYSYNEQFF.

This clonotype was counted between two and nine times. The CDR3 region is CASSLAGSGRARTDTQYF. For the CDR3, the DNA is TGCGCCAGCAGCTTGGCTGGTAGCGGGAGGGCCCGCACAGATACGCAGTATTTT. The genes are TRBV5-1 and TRBJ2-3; 11 nucleotides agree with TRBD2. The CDR3 loop spans 18 amino acids. V lost 0 bases, J lost 1 base, and 7 bases stayed unmatched. From germline, CDR1 is SGHRS and CDR2 YFSETQ.

This chain uses TRBV5-1 with TRBJ2-3, with 7 bases lining up with TRBD2. V lost 4 bases, J lost 3 bases, and 5 bases stayed unmatched. The CDR3 spans 14 residues. Germline loops: CDR1 SGHRS, CDR2 YFSETQ. DNA of the CDR3: TGCGCCAGCAGCCCCGGGACTACAACAGATACGCAGTATTTT. Its translation: CASSPGTTTDTQYF. The variable domain in full, with the rest retrieved from reference TRBV5-1 and TRBJ2-3, is KAGVTQTPRYLIKTRGQQVTLSCSPISGHRSVSWYQQTPGQGLQFLFEYFSETQRNKGNFPGRFSGRQFSNSRSEMNVSTLELGDSALYLCASSPGTTTDTQYFGPGTRLTVL.

This clonotype was seen a handful of times. The chain links TRBV24-1 to TRBJ2-3; a weak D match, TRBD1 (6 bases). The CDR3 has 14 residues. V shed 9 bases and J shed 0 bases, with 12 bases lying between them. Germline-derived CDR1 and CDR2 are KGHDR and SFDVKD. This CDR3 is CATGDKGSTDTQYF. The CDR3 nucleotides read TGTGCCACCGGGGACAAGGGCAGCACAGATACGCAGTATTTT.

In this sample, this clonotype turned up a few times. The genes are TRBV6-2 or TRBV6-3 and TRBJ2-7, with TRBD2 matching over 7 bases. The germline V gene encodes CDR1 MNHEY and CDR2 SVGEGT. With 5 bases clipped from V and 2 bases from J, the junction kept 6 bases outside the gene matches. CDR3 length: 14 residues. DNA of the CDR3: TGTGCCAGCAGTGCCGAGGGGACTACCTACGAGCAGTACTTC. This gives the protein CASSAEGTTYEQYF.

This clonotype was counted only a few times. The V gene is TRBV18, the J gene TRBJ1-2; D is ambiguous. Per germline, CDR1 KGHSH and CDR2 LQKENI. V dropped 3 bases and J dropped 1 base, with 6 bases sitting between them. The CDR3 runs 13 residues. The CDR3 DNA sequence: TGTGCCAGCTCACCCACAGATAACTATGGCTACACCTTC. This codes for CASSPTDNYGYTF. Filled out from reference TRBV18 and TRBJ1-2, the complete variable domain reads NAGVMQNPRHLVRRRGQEARLRCSPMKGHSHVYWYRQLPEEGLKFMVYLQKENIIDESGMPKERFSAEFPKEGPSILRIQQVVRGDSAAYFCASSPTDNYGYTFGSGTRLTVV.

This clonotype was seen a handful of times. The chain has TRBV6-2 or TRBV6-3 and TRBJ2-7; 11 nucleotides align to TRBD2. Germline V lookup: CDR1 MNHEY, CDR2 SVGEGT. The CDR3 runs 16 residues. V trimming: 6 bases; J trimming: 0 bases; junction bases outside the gene matches: 7. CDR3 residues: CASSRRSGRDSYEQYF. The CDR3 DNA reads as TGTGCCAGCAGCCGTCGTAGCGGGAGGGACTCCTACGAGCAGTACTTC.

The rearrangement uses TRBV20-1 and TRBJ2-7; D is perhaps TRBD2 (5 bases). Germline values: CDR1 DFQATT, CDR2 SNEGSKA (reference sequence). The CDR3 totals 13 residues. The V end lost 4 bases, the J end lost 2 bases, and 12 bases lay between the germline ends. The CDR3 loop is CSATRVQTYEQYF. The CDR3 DNA follows: TGCAGTGCTACGAGGGTACAAACCTACGAGCAGTACTTC.

This clonotype was seen a handful of times. This chain connects TRBV29-1 to TRBJ2-7; D unclear. Between the trimmed V and J ends, which lost 4 bases and 0 bases, there was a span of 10 bases. The V gene's germline CDR1 is SQVTM and CDR2 ANQGSEA. The CDR3 spans 13 residues. In nucleotides, the CDR3 is TGCAGCGTTGTGCCATCCAACTCCTACGAGCAGTACTTC. Translated, it gives CSVVPSNSYEQYF.

The chain carries TRBV7-9 and TRBJ2-3; D is uncertain. V lost 7 bases and J lost 0, with 11 bases in between. CDR3 length: 14 amino acids. Germline V CDR1 and CDR2: SEHNR, FQNEAQ (reference sequence). The CDR3 here is CASTSSWSTDTQYF. As DNA, the CDR3 is TGTGCCAGCACCTCGTCGTGGAGCACAGATACGCAGTATTTT.

The rearrangement uses TRBV12-3 or TRBV12-4 and TRBJ2-1, with TRBD2 as a possible D gene (6 bases). Trimming removed 6 bases from V and 6 bases from J, with 9 bases in between. The CDR3 has 12 amino acids. The CDR3 DNA sequence: TGTGCCAGCAGGGAACTAGCCAATGAGCAGTTCTTC. Translation gives CASRELANEQFF.

The gene calls are TRBV7-9 and TRBJ2-7; no clear D. Between the trimmed V and J ends, which lost 3 bases and 4 bases, there was a span of 13 bases. Germline values: CDR1 SEHNR, CDR2 FQNEAQ (reference sequence). This CDR3 is 14 amino acids long. CDR3 bases: TGTGCCAGCAGCTTCCCACGGATGGGATACGAGCAGTACTTC. This codes for CASSFPRMGYEQYF.

The rearrangement links TRBV27 to TRBJ2-6, with 8 nucleotides matching TRBD1. The germline CDR1 and CDR2 sequences are MNHEY and SMNVEV (reference sequence). The CDR3 totals 15 residues. V dropped 5 bases and J dropped 3; count of bases not matched to a gene: 3. The CDR3 here is CASSTGQGGANVLTF. DNA for the CDR3: TGTGCCAGCAGTACAGGACAGGGTGGGGCCAACGTCCTGACTTTC.

This clonotype was picked up a small number of times. V and J are TRBV19 and TRBJ1-2; tentatively, D is TRBD1 (5 bases). V dropped 7 bases and J dropped 9 bases, with 21 bases sitting between them. The germline V gene encodes CDR1 LNHDA and CDR2 SQIVND (reference sequence). This CDR3 spans 14 amino acids. The CDR3, as DNA: TGTGCCAGTAACCTCCGGGACGGTGAATATCGCTACACCTTC. It codes for CASNLRDGEYRYTF. Using reference TRBV19 and TRBJ1-2 for the parts outside the CDR3, the full variable domain is DGGITQSPKYLFRKEGQNVTLSCEQNLNHDAMYWYRQDPGQGLRLIYYSQIVNDFQKGDIAEGYSVSREKKESFPLTVTSAQKNPTAFYLCASNLRDGEYRYTFGSGTRLTVV.

This clonotype was detected a few times. The genes are TRBV7-6 and TRBJ2-7; 8 bases are a match to TRBD2. The CDR3 spans 17 residues. The germline V gene encodes CDR1 SGHVS and CDR2 FNYEAQ. The J segment lost 0 bases and the V segment lost 0 bases, leaving 7 bases of the junction unmatched. This CDR3 is CASSLAQGSGGSYEQYF. The CDR3 DNA reads TGTGCCAGCAGCTTAGCGCAAGGGAGCGGGGGCTCCTACGAGCAGTACTTC. Full variable domain (remainder filled in from reference TRBV7-6 and TRBJ2-7): GAGVSQSPRYKVTKRGQDVALRCDPISGHVSLYWYRQALGQGPEFLTYFNYEAQQDKSGLPNDRFSAERPEGSISTLTIQRTEQRDSAMYRCASSLAQGSGGSYEQYFGPGTRLTVT.

This clonotype was found a few times. The chain is built from TRBV20-1 and TRBJ2-3, with no clear D. This CDR3 region has 12 residues. Per the germline V gene, CDR1 is DFQATT and CDR2 is SNEGSKA (reference sequence). Trimming cost V 2 bases and J 0 bases, with 3 bases left between them. The CDR3 is CSARFSTDTQYF. CDR3 coding DNA: TGCAGTGCTAGATTCAGCACAGATACGCAGTATTTT.

The genes are TRBV18 and TRBJ2-5, with D perhaps TRBD1 (6 bases). Germline V gene sequence: CDR1 KGHSH, CDR2 LQKENI. The CDR3 consists of 14 residues. Trimming cost V 3 bases and J 5 bases, with 13 bases left between them. The CDR3 DNA reads TGTGCCAGCTCACCGATGGGGGCCGGGGAGACCCAGTACTTC. Amino acid sequence: CASSPMGAGETQYF.

This clonotype was detected a few times. V is TRBV10-3 and J is TRBJ2-1, with 8 nucleotides matching TRBD2. The CDR3 runs 16 residues. The ends lost 11 bases at V and 0 bases at J; junction bases unmatched: 12. CDR1 and CDR2 from the germline V gene are ENHRY and SYGVKD. CDR3 nucleotides: TGTGCCTCTAGGATGTCGGGAGGGAGCTCCTACAATGAGCAGTTCTTC. It encodes CASRMSGGSSYNEQFF.

In the case of this clonotype: The junction departs from germline at one end; a sequencing error may be responsible. V usage is TRBV15 and J usage is TRBJ2-1; no definite D call. The CDR3 consists of 15 residues. Germline values: CDR1 LNHNV, CDR2 YYDKDF (reference sequence). CDR3 DNA: TGTGCCACCAGCGGAGACCGACGCTCCTACAATGAGCAGTTCTTC. Translating gives CATSGDRRSYNEQFF.

This clonotype was detected a few times. The chain links TRBV20-1 to TRBJ2-7, with TRBD1 identical over 7 bases. V was pared by 6 bases and J by 0 bases, with 11 bases of the junction left unmatched. CDR1 and CDR2 (germline): DFQATT, SNEGSKA (reference sequence). CDR3 size: 15 residues. The DNA for the CDR3 is TGCAGTGCCATTAACCCGGGACAGCACTCCTACGAGCAGTACTTC. Encoded protein: CSAINPGQHSYEQYF.

The V gene is TRBV20-1, the J gene TRBJ2-3; D remains ambiguous. V lost 7 bases to trimming and J lost 4 bases, with 12 bases between them. The CDR3 extends over 12 amino acids. In germline, CDR1 is DFQATT, CDR2 SNEGSKA (reference sequence). This chain's CDR3 is CSGGLQPDTQYF. CDR3 bases: TGCAGTGGGGGTCTGCAACCAGATACGCAGTATTTT.

V is TRBV5-1 and J is TRBJ2-1, with D perhaps matching TRBD1 (6 bases). Trimming shortened V by 2 bases and J by 10 bases, and 16 bases separated the two germline ends. This CDR3 has 14 residues. Germline V gene data show CDR1 as SGHRS and CDR2 as YFSETQ. CDR3 region: CASSLSQGNGEQFF. The CDR3 coding sequence is TGCGCCAGCAGCTTAAGTCAGGGGAATGGCGAGCAGTTCTTC. Full variable domain (missing parts from reference TRBV5-1 and TRBJ2-1): KAGVTQTPRYLIKTRGQQVTLSCSPISGHRSVSWYQQTPGQGLQFLFEYFSETQRNKGNFPGRFSGRQFSNSRSEMNVSTLELGDSALYLCASSLSQGNGEQFFGPGTRLTVL.